The T cell receptor (beta chain) described here comes from a study of cytotoxic CD8 clonotypes in ibrutinib-treated CLL. Study details: For this cohort, patients were about a dozen relapsed/refractory and some 15 treatment-naive, while 17 were IGHV unmutated. Response samples were taken after a median roughly 13 months of treatment, range 6 to 36. Overall study results and limits: T-cell clonality at baseline went above that of age-matched healthy donors and rose and fell with circulating CD8+ T-cell counts. Clonotypes that were public were uncommon, and they contracted or stayed stable on treatment.

The table came from immunoSEQ multiplex PCR; TCRdb's copy has only in-frame clones and leaves some out. There are 250,000 to 350,000 clones in the sample; 70% to 80% occur only once, and roughly 5% lies in the top ten. Germline V CDR1 and CDR2: MNHEY, SVGAGI. With 3 bases removed from V and 5 bases from J, the gap between germline ends came to 8 bases. CDR3 length: 13 residues. A remark on this clone: The antigen remains unidentified.

Material: PBMCs, obtained at disease progression, from a patient treated with ibrutinib. This sequence was found in a human donor with chronic lymphocytic leukemia. The rearrangement uses TRBV6-5 and TRBJ1-5, with D tentatively TRBD1 (5 bases). The CDR3 region is CASSYRGDQPQHF. The CDR3 region has the DNA TGTGCCAGCAGTTATAGAGGGGATCAGCCCCAGCATTTT.